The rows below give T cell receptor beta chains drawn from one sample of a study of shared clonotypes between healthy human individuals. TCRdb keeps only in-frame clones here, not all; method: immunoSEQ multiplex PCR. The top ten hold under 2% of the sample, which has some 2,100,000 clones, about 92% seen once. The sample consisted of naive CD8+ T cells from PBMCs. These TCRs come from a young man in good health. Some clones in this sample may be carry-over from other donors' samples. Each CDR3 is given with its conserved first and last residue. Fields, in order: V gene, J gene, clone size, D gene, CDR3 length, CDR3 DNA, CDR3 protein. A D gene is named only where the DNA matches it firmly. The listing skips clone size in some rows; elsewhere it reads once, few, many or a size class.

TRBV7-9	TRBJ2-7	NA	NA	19	TGTGCCAGCAGCTTAGTTGCCAGGCCACCCCGTAGCGTGAGGGACGAGCAGTACTTC	CASSLVARPPRSVRDEQYF
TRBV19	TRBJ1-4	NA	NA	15	TGTGCCAGTAGTCCCAGGACAGAAATAAATGAAAAACTGTTTTTT	CASSPRTEINEKLFF
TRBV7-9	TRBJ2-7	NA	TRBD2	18	TGTGCCAGCAGCCCTGGGACTAGCGGGAGTATTCGACGTTACGAGCAGTACTTC	CASSPGTSGSIRRYEQYF
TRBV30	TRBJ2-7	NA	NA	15	TGTGCCTGGAGTGTACCACAGGTCCTCGGGTACGAGCAGTACTTC	CAWSVPQVLGYEQYF
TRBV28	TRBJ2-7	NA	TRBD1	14	TGTGCCAGCAGTTTCAGGGGGTACTCCTACGAGCAGTACTTC	CASSFRGYSYEQYF
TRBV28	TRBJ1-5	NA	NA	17	TGTGCCAGCTCCTCACAGCTCGGGGGAGGAGGTAATCAGCCCCAGCATTTT	CASSSQLGGGGNQPQHF
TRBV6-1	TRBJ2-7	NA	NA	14	TGTGCCAGCAGTGCCCGGCTAGAGAACTACGAGCAGTACTTC	CASSARLENYEQYF
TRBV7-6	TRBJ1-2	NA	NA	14	TGTGCCAGCAGCTTAAATAGAGAGGCCTATGGCTACACCTTC	CASSLNREAYGYTF
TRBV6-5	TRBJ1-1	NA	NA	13	TGTGCCAGCAGTTCGGGGCCGAACACTGAAGCTTTCTTT	CASSSGPNTEAFF
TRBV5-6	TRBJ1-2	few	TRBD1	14	TGTGCCAGCAGCTTGGGGACAGGGAACTATGGCTACACCTTC	CASSLGTGNYGYTF
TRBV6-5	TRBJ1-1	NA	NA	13	TGTGCCAGCCGGGGGGTAAAAAACACTGAAGCTTTCTTT	CASRGVKNTEAFF
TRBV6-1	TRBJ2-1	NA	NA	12	TGTGCCAGCAGTGAATTGAGGGGTTGGGGGTTCTTC	CASSELRGWGFF